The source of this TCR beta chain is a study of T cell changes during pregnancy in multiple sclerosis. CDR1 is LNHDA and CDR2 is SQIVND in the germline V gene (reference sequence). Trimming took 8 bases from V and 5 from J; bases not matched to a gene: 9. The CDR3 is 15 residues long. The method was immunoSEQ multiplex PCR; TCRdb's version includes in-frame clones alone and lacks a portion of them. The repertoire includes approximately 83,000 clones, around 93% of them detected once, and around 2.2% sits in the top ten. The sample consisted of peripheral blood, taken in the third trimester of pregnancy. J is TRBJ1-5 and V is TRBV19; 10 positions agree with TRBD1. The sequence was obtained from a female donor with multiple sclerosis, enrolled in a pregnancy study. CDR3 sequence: CASGLDRGTDQPQHF. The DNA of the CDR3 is TGTGCCAGTGGATTGGACAGGGGGACTGATCAGCCCCAGCATTTT.